Each of the 3 T cell receptor beta chains below was sequenced from the same sample in a study of T cell repertoires in cytomegalovirus infection. Which antigens these TCRs recognize remains unknown. Each CDR3 protein is one row after TCRdb ran MiXCR on the reads. The data hold hundreds of thousands of distinct CDR3 sequences, with roughly 46% observed a single time. Sample: cultured PBMCs, taken from culture after CMV antigen stimulation. These TCRs come from a human donor in good health (CMV status not recorded). Some clones in this sample may be carry-over from other donors' samples.

The V call is TRBV29-1, the J call TRBJ2-3; 8 nucleotides line up with TRBD2. Germline CDR1 and CDR2: SQVTM and ANQGSEA. V lost 7 bases to trimming and J lost 2 bases; unmatched junction nucleotides: 11. CDR3 length: 15 amino acids. The CDR3 protein is CSGTNSGVSTDTQYF. Written as DNA, the CDR3 is TGCAGCGGGACGAATAGCGGGGTATCCACAGATACGCAGTATTTT.

The gene calls are TRBV2 and TRBJ2-7, with 10 positions matching TRBD1. V was pared by 6 bases and J by 3 bases, with 8 bases of the junction left unmatched. This CDR3 comprises 15 residues. Germline assignment: CDR1 SNHLY and CDR2 FYNNEI. The CDR3 reads CASRGTGVTVYEQYF. For the CDR3, the DNA is TGTGCCAGCAGGGGGACAGGGGTCACGGTCTACGAGCAGTACTTC.

The rearrangement uses TRBV4-3 and TRBJ1-5; D may be TRBD1 (5 bases). Per the germline V gene, CDR1 is LGHNA and CDR2 is YSLEER. V was clipped by 1 base and J by 4 bases, with 8 bases between them. The CDR3 has 14 amino acids. This CDR3 is CASSQVWGNQPQHF. The CDR3 nucleotides are TGCGCCAGCAGCCAAGTTTGGGGGAATCAGCCCCAGCATTTT.